This is a list of T cell receptor beta chains from one sample in a study of T cells in Graves' hyperthyroidism and ophthalmopathy. MiXCR, applied by TCRdb to the multiplex PCR reads, yields one record per CDR3 protein. The repertoire has over 400,000 distinct CDR3 sequences, roughly 14% of them found once; the top ten carry around 14%. Sequencing was done on a sample of blood. These receptors originate from a young man with Graves' ophthalmopathy. Both conserved end residues are part of each CDR3. The D gene is left open where the match is weak. The listing skips clone size in some rows; elsewhere it reads once, few, many or a size class.

abundance	d_gene	v_gene	j_gene	CDR3nt	CDR3aa
few	TRBD1	TRBV30	TRBJ2-2	TGTGCCTGGGCTTTGGGACAGGGATTTTACACCGGGGAGCTGTTTTTT	CAWALGQGFYTGELFF
-	TRBD2	TRBV20-1	TRBJ2-7	TGCAGTGCTAGAGCCCTACTCCCGGGACTAGCAGTCGAGCAGTACTTC	CSARALLPGLAVEQYF
many	TRBD2	TRBV20-1	TRBJ2-1	TGCAGTGCTTCCGGGACTAGCGGGCAGAGCTCCTACAATGAGCAGTTCTTC	CSASGTSGQSSYNEQFF
-	-	TRBV27	TRBJ2-7	TGTGCCAGCCGGATCGGACGGGGCGAGCAGTACTTC	CASRIGRGEQYF
many	-	TRBV12-3/TRBV12-4	TRBJ2-5	TGTGCCAGCAGTTTCGTCTGGGCAGAGACCCAGTACTTC	CASSFVWAETQYF
many	-	TRBV2	TRBJ2-7	TGTGCCAGCAGTGAAGGACAGGTCTACGAGCAGTACTTC	CASSEGQVYEQYF
many	-	TRBV4-1	TRBJ2-3	TGCGCCAGCAGCCAGACCGGCCAACTCGGGGATACGCAGTATTTT	CASSQTGQLGDTQYF
-	-	TRBV3-1	TRBJ2-4	TGTGCCAGCAGCCAGGGAGCGGCCAGGGGTCACATTCAGTACTTC	CASSQGAARGHIQYF
many	-	TRBV27	TRBJ1-4	TGTGCCAGCATGGGGGTTGCAACTAATGAAAAACTGTTTTTT	CASMGVATNEKLFF
many	TRBD2	TRBV11-2	TRBJ2-3	TGTGCCAGCAGCTGGGCTAGCGGGGAATCAGATACGCAGTATTTT	CASSWASGESDTQYF
many	TRBD1	TRBV29-1	TRBJ1-5	TGCAGCGTTGTACAGGGGACTCAGCCCCAGCATTTT	CSVVQGTQPQHF
-	TRBD1	TRBV27	TRBJ2-7	TGTGCCAGCAGTCGGGGGACAGGGGGCGACGAGCAGTACTTC	CASSRGTGGDEQYF
few	-	TRBV29-1	TRBJ1-2	TGCAGCGTTGAAGCCGTGAACTATGGCTACACCTTC	CSVEAVNYGYTF
many	TRBD2	TRBV13	TRBJ2-3	TGTGCCAGCAGCTTAACGATCTCCAGACTAGCGGCTAGCACAGATACGCAGTATTTT	CASSLTISRLAASTDTQYF
many	TRBD1	TRBV6-2/TRBV6-3	TRBJ2-2	TGTGCCAGCACTCCGGGACAGTACACCGGGGAGCTGTTTTTT	CASTPGQYTGELFF
-	-	TRBV5-1	TRBJ1-4	TGCGCCAGCAGCTTGGTAGAAGGAAATGAAAAACTGTTTTTT	CASSLVEGNEKLFF
many	TRBD1	TRBV29-1	TRBJ2-5	TGCAGCGTTGGGGACAGGGCGGTTTACGGGGCCCAGTACTTC	CSVGDRAVYGAQYF
few	-	TRBV6-1	TRBJ2-5	TGTGCCAGCAGTGAAATCCCATCCGTTGGGACCCAGTACTTC	CASSEIPSVGTQYF
many	-	TRBV27	TRBJ1-1	TGTGCCAGCAGTTTTCGGGGGAACACTGAAGCTTTCTTT	CASSFRGNTEAFF
-	TRBD1	TRBV6-5	TRBJ1-5	TGTGCCAGCAGTTACTCGGGGACAGGCGACTATAGCAATCAGCCCCAGCATTTT	CASSYSGTGDYSNQPQHF
few	-	TRBV11-2	TRBJ2-5	TGTGCCAGCAGCTTCTGGAGATCGACAGAGACCACCAAAGAGACCCAGTACTTC	CASSFWRSTETTKETQYF
-	TRBD1	TRBV5-6	TRBJ2-5	TGTGCCAGCAGCTTGCCACAGGGGGCTAGGTTGCGGGAGACCCAGTACTTC	CASSLPQGARLRETQYF
-	TRBD2	TRBV19	TRBJ2-1	TGTGCCAGTACGTTGTTCAGCGGGAGCAACAATGAGCAGTTCTTC	CASTLFSGSNNEQFF
-	-	TRBV4-1	TRBJ2-3	TGCGCCAGTCTACCGGGATCCAGGGTGGGGACAGATACGCAGTATTTT	CASLPGSRVGTDTQYF
few	-	TRBV20-1	TRBJ2-7	TGCAGTGCTAGATCAGCCATAGCGCCCTCCTACGAGCAGTACTTC	CSARSAIAPSYEQYF
-	TRBD1	TRBV3-1	TRBJ2-5	TGTGCCAGCAGCCAGGACAGGGTGCCCGACTACGCCCAGTACTTC	CASSQDRVPDYAQYF
many	-	TRBV6-2/TRBV6-3	TRBJ1-5	TGTGCCAGCAGCGTCCAGGGCACCAATCAGCCCCAGCATTTT	CASSVQGTNQPQHF
-	TRBD2	TRBV20-1	TRBJ2-3	TGCGGATTACGACTAGCGGGAGGCACAGATACGCAGTATTTT	CGLRLAGGTDTQYF
many	-	TRBV3-1	TRBJ2-5	TGTGCCAGCAGACTAGGGGGGGCAGCGGAGACCCAGTACTTC	CASRLGGAAETQYF
once	-	TRBV20-1	TRBJ2-7	TGCAGTGCCGAAGACCACAGGGCTAGCGGATCCTACGAGCAGTACTTC	CSAEDHRASGSYEQYF
many	-	TRBV4-1	TRBJ2-7	TGCGCCAGCAGCCAAGGTCTGGGCAACTACGAGCAGTACTTC	CASSQGLGNYEQYF
-	TRBD1	TRBV4-1	TRBJ1-4	TGCGCCAGCAGCCAAGGCCCGGGACAGCGGTTTAATGAAAAACTGTTTTTT	CASSQGPGQRFNEKLFF
many	-	TRBV20-1	TRBJ1-6	TGCAGTGCTAGAGGGGGGGCCGGATATAATTCACCCCTCCACTTT	CSARGGAGYNSPLHF
many	TRBD2	TRBV12-3/TRBV12-4	TRBJ2-7	TGTGCCAGCAGTTCCACTAGCGGGAGGGCCGATGAGCAGTACTTC	CASSSTSGRADEQYF
many	TRBD1	TRBV3-1	TRBJ2-7	TGTGCCAGCAGCGACGACAGGGATTACGAGCAGTACTTC	CASSDDRDYEQYF
many	-	TRBV20-1	TRBJ2-3	TGCAGTGCCGCGGCAGGGGGGAGGGATACGCAGTATTTT	CSAAAGGRDTQYF
many	-	TRBV7-9	TRBJ2-7	TGTGCCAGCAGTTGGGGGCGGGACGAACACTACGAGCAGTACTTC	CASSWGRDEHYEQYF
few	-	TRBV6-1	TRBJ2-3	TGTGCCATCGGAACTCGGGGAGATACGCAGTATTTT	CAIGTRGDTQYF
-	-	TRBV6-1	TRBJ2-7	TGTGCCAGCAGTCCGGGACGGTCCTACAATGAGCAGTACTTC	CASSPGRSYNEQYF
many	-	TRBV11-3	TRBJ2-1	TGTGCCAGCAGCTTACAGGGTTGGCATGAGCAGTTCTTC	CASSLQGWHEQFF
many	TRBD2	TRBV7-9	TRBJ2-3	TGTGCCAGCACTGCGGAGGAGCGGGAGCACCCAGATACGCAGTATTTT	CASTAEEREHPDTQYF
few	TRBD2	TRBV20-1	TRBJ2-7	TGCAGTGCCTCGACGCCCGGGACTAGCGGGCTCGAGCAGTACTTC	CSASTPGTSGLEQYF
many	TRBD1	TRBV5-5	TRBJ1-5	TGTGCCAGCAGCTTTGGGGACAGCTATTATCAGCCCCAGCATTTT	CASSFGDSYYQPQHF
-	-	TRBV7-9	TRBJ1-2	TGTGCCAGCAGCTTAGGGGGCGCCGGTGGCTACACCTTC	CASSLGGAGGYTF
many	-	TRBV5-1	TRBJ1-1	TGCGCCAGCAGCTTTTCCACGGAAAACACTGAAGCTTTCTTT	CASSFSTENTEAFF
many	-	TRBV13	TRBJ2-3	TGTGCCAGCAGCTTAGAGGCAGGGTCAGATACGCAGTATTTT	CASSLEAGSDTQYF
few	TRBD2	TRBV6-2/TRBV6-3	TRBJ2-7	TGTGCCAGCAGTTACCGAGTAGGGGATCGGCGGGGGTCCTCCTACGAGCAGTACTTC	CASSYRVGDRRGSSYEQYF
many	TRBD2	TRBV2	TRBJ2-7	TGTGCCAGCAGTGAGGCTAGCGGGCACTCCTACGAGCAGTACTTC	CASSEASGHSYEQYF
many	-	TRBV2	TRBJ2-7	TGTGCCAGCAGTGAGCAAAACTTTAGTTCCGAGCAGTACTTC	CASSEQNFSSEQYF
-	TRBD2	TRBV13	TRBJ2-5	TGTGCCAGCAGCAACGCAGGGTTCAGCGGGAGGGTGGGAGAGACCCAGTACTTC	CASSNAGFSGRVGETQYF
many	-	TRBV18	TRBJ1-1	TGTGCCAGCTCACCAGTCGACAGGCCAAATGCAGCTTTCTTT	CASSPVDRPNAAFF
-	-	TRBV7-2	TRBJ1-4	TGTGCCAGCAGCCATTTAAGCGGGGCGGGTGAAAAACTGTTTTTT	CASSHLSGAGEKLFF